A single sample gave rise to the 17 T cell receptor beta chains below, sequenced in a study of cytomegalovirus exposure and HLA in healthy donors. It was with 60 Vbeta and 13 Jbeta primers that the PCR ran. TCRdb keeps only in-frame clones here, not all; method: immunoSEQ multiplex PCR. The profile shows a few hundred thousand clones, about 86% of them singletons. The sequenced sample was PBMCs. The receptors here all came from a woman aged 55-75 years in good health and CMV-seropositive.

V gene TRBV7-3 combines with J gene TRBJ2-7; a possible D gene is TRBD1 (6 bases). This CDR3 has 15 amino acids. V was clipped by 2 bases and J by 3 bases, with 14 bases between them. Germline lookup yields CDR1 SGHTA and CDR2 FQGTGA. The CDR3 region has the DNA TGTGCCAGCAGCTTAGGACCTGGGACAATCTACGAGCAGTACTTC. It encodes CASSLGPGTIYEQYF.

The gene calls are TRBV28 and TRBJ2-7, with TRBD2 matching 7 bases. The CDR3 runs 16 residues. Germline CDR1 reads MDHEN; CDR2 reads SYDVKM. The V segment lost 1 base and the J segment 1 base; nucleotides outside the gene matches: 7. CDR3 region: CASSLFSAGASYEQYF. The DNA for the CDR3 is TGTGCCAGCAGTTTATTTAGCGCGGGAGCATCCTACGAGCAGTACTTC.

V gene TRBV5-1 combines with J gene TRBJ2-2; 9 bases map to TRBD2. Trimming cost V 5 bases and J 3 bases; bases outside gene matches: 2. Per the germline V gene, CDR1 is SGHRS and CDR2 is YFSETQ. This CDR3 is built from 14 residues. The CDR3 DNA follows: TGCGCCAGCAGACTAGCGGGCCACACCGGGGAGCTGTTTTTT. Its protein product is CASRLAGHTGELFF.

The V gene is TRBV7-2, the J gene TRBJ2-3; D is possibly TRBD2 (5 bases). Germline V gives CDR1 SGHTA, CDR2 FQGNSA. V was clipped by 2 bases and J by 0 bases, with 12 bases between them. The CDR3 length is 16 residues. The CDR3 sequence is CASSLQAAASTDTQYF. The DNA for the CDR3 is TGTGCCAGCAGCTTACAAGCGGCGGCTAGCACAGATACGCAGTATTTT.

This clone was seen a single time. The CDR3 coding sequence is TGCGCCAGCAGCCAAGAAGACAGAGCCGGGTATGGCTACACCTTC. Amino acids: CASSQEDRAGYGYTF. The chain combines TRBV4-1 with TRBJ1-2; perhaps TRBD1 as D (5 bases). In germline, CDR1 is MGHRA, CDR2 YSYEKL. The CDR3 totals 15 residues. The V end lost 0 bases, the J end lost 5 bases, and 13 bases lay between the germline ends.

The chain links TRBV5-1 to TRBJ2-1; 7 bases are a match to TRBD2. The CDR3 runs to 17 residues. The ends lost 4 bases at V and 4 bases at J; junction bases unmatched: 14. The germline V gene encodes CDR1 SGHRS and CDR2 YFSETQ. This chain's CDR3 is CASSGRDYQPLYNEQFF. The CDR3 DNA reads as TGCGCCAGCAGCGGACGGGACTACCAACCGTTGTACAATGAGCAGTTCTTC.

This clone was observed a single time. For the CDR3, the DNA is TGTGCCAGCAGTGGGCTGACAGGGGATCGGGCTGAAGCTTTCTTT. Protein sequence: CASSGLTGDRAEAFF. The chain carries TRBV6-5 and TRBJ1-1; 8 positions match TRBD1. Trimming at V came to 5 bases and at J to 6 bases, leaving 11 bases not matched to a gene. The germline CDR1 and CDR2 sequences are MNHEY and SVGAGI. This CDR3 comprises 15 residues.

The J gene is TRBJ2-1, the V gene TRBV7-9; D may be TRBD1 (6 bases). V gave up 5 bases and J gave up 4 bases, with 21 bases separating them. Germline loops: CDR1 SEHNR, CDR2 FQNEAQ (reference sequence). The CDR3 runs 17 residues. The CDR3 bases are TGTGCCAGCAGCCAAATATCCTCAGGGGAGTTTTACAATGAGCAGTTCTTC. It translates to CASSQISSGEFYNEQFF.

This CDR3 is CAISESLASGGNYEQYF. DNA of the CDR3: TGTGCCATCAGTGAGTCGTTGGCTAGCGGAGGGAACTACGAGCAGTACTTC. The chain couples TRBV10-3 to TRBJ2-7, with TRBD2 identical over 7 bases. The CDR3 is 17 amino acids. The trim removed 0 bases at V and 3 bases at J, leaving 11 bases unmatched. Germline CDR1 is ENHRY and CDR2 is SYGVKD.

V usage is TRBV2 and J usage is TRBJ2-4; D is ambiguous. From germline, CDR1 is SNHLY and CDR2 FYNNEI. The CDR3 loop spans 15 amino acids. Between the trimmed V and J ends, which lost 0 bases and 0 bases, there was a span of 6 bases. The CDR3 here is CASSEAGVAKNIQYF. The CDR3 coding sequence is TGTGCCAGCAGTGAAGCGGGCGTAGCCAAAAACATTCAGTACTTC.

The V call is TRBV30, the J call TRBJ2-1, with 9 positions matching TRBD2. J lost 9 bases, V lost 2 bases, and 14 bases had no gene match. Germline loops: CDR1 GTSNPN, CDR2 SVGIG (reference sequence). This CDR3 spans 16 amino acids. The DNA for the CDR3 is TGTGCCTGGAGTCTTATAGCGGGAGCAAGTGTCGGTGAGCAGTTCTTC. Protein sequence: CAWSLIAGASVGEQFF.

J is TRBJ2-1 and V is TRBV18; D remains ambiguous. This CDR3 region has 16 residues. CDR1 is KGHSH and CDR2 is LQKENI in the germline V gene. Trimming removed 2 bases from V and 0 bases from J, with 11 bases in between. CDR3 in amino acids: CASSPSARSSYNEQFF. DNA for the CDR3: TGTGCCAGCTCACCATCGGCGAGGAGCTCCTACAATGAGCAGTTCTTC.

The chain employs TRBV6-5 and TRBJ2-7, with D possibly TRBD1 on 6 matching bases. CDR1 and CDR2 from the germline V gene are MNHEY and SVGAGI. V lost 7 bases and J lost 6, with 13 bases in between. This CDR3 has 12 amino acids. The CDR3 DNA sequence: TGTGCCAGCACCGGAACAGGGTCCGAGCAGTACTTC. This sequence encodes CASTGTGSEQYF.

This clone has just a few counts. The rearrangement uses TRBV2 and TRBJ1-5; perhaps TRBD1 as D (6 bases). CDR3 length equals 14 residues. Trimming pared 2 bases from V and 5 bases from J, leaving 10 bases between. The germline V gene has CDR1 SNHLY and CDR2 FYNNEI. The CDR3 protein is CASSEPGVDQPQHF. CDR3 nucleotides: TGTGCCAGCAGTGAACCAGGGGTGGATCAGCCCCAGCATTTT.

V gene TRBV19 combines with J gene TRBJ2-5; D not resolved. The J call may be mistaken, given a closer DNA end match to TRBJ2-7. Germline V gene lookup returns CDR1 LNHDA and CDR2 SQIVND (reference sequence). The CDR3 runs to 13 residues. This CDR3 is CASSMENSYEQYF. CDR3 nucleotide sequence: TGTGCCAGTAGTATGGAGAACTCCTACGAGCAGTACTTC.

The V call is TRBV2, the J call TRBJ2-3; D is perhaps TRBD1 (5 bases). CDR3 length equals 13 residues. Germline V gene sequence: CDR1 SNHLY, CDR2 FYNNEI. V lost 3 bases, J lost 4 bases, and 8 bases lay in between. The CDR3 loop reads CASSDRVSDTQYF. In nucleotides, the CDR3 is TGTGCCAGCAGTGACAGGGTGTCAGATACGCAGTATTTT.

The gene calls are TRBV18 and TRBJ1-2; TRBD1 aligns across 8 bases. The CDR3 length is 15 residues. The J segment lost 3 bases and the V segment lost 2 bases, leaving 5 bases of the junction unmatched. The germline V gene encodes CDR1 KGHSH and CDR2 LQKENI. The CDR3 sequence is CASSPRAGGDYGYTF. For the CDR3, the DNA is TGTGCCAGCTCACCAAGGGCAGGGGGCGACTATGGCTACACCTTC.